This T cell receptor beta chain was recorded in a study of T-cell reconstitution after alpha-beta-depleted transplantation in children. CDR3 length equals 14 residues. The germline V gene encodes CDR1 MNHEY and CDR2 SMNVEV (reference sequence). Trimming cost V 3 bases and J 1 base, with 9 bases left between them. Unique molecular identifiers were built into the TCRbeta library. One entry per CDR3 protein results from TCRdb running MiXCR on the PCR reads. The sample contains 90,000 to 130,000 distinct CDR3 sequences, 10% of which appear only once. This clonotype occurred many times. The source is a human donor who donated a stem cell graft to a child with acute lymphoblastic leukemia. The material sequenced was PBMCs from the stem cell graft donor, taken from the stem cell graft. This rearrangement joins TRBV27 to TRBJ2-5; the D gene is possibly TRBD1 (6 bases). CDR3 protein: CASSFMGAQETQYF. The CDR3 nucleotides read TGTGCCAGCAGTTTTATGGGGGCCCAAGAGACCCAGTACTTC.